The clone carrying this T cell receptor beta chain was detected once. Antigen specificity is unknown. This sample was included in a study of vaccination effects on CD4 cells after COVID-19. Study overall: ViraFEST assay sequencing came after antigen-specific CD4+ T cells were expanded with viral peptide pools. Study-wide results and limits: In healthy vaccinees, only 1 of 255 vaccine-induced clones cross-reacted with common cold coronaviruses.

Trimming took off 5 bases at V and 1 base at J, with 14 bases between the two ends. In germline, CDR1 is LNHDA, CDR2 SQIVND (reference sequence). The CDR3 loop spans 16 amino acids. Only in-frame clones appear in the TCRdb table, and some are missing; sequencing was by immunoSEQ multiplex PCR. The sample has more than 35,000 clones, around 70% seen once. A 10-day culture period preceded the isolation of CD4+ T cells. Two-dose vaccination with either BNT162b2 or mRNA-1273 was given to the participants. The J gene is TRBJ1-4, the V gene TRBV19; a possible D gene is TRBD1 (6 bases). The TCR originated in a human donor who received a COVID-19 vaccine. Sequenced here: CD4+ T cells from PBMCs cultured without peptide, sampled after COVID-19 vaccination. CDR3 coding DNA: TGTGCCAGTAGTCCTACAGGGTTTTTAACTAATGAAAAACTGTTTTTT. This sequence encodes CASSPTGFLTNEKLFF. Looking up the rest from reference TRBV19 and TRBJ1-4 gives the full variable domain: DGGITQSPKYLFRKEGQNVTLSCEQNLNHDAMYWYRQDPGQGLRLIYYSQIVNDFQKGDIAEGYSVSREKKESFPLTVTSAQKNPTAFYLCASSPTGFLTNEKLFFGSGTQLSVL.